These 9 T cell receptor beta chains were all obtained from the same sample, sequenced in a study of T cell repertoires in cytomegalovirus infection. TCRdb called the reads again in MiXCR, with one record for every CDR3 protein. The repertoire holds 200,000 to 250,000 distinct CDR3 sequences, with about 12% as singletons. The specimen sequenced was PBMCs. The receptors come from a human donor in good health (CMV status not recorded). Some clones in this sample may be carry-over from other donors' samples.

Only a few counts were recorded for this clonotype. CDR3 DNA: TGTGCCAGCAGTTTGGGGGGGCAGGGGGCGCACTATGGCTACACCTTC. Amino acid sequence: CASSLGGQGAHYGYTF. This sequence joins TRBV12-3 or TRBV12-4 and TRBJ1-2; the match to TRBD1 covers 8 bases. With V trimmed by 3 bases and J by 3 bases, 9 bases remained unmatched. The CDR3 is made up of 16 amino acids.

Ten or more counts support this clonotype. The chain recombines TRBV18 with TRBJ2-2; 15 positions agree with TRBD2. This CDR3 comprises 20 residues. Germline V lookup: CDR1 KGHSH, CDR2 LQKENI. The J segment lost 0 bases and the V segment lost 6 bases, leaving 11 bases of the junction unmatched. CDR3 residues: CASSLGLAGGLTSNTGELFF. The CDR3 DNA reads as TGTGCCAGCTCGCTCGGACTAGCGGGAGGGTTAACCTCGAACACCGGGGAGCTGTTTTTT.

This clonotype came up many times. The CDR3 sequence is CASSLVSTGGDYGYTF. The CDR3, as DNA: TGTGCCAGCAGCTTAGTTTCGACAGGGGGTGACTATGGCTACACCTTC. The chain has TRBV7-2 and TRBJ1-2; 9 positions match TRBD1. The CDR3 extends over 16 amino acids. Trimming took 1 base from V and 3 from J; bases not matched to a gene: 6. The germline gives CDR1 SGHTA, CDR2 FQGNSA.

This clonotype was recorded a few times. The chain recombines TRBV20-1 with TRBJ2-5; the D gene could be TRBD1 or TRBD2 (5 bases each). This CDR3 contains 14 residues. Trimming cost V 3 bases and J 7 bases, with 18 bases left between them. Germline CDR1 is DFQATT and CDR2 is SNEGSKA (reference sequence). CDR3 nucleotide sequence: TGCAGTGCTAGGAGGGGTGGCATAATCGGGACCCAGTACTTC. This encodes CSARRGGIIGTQYF.

This clonotype was counted many times. The V gene is TRBV7-2, the J gene TRBJ1-4; 10 bases map to TRBD1. The germline V gene has CDR1 SGHTA and CDR2 FQGNSA. This CDR3 has 14 amino acids. V shed 6 bases, J shed 5 bases, and the junction held 3 bases outside the gene matches. CDR3 amino acids: CASRTDRGNEKLFF. CDR3 coding DNA: TGTGCCAGCAGGACGGACAGGGGGAATGAAAAACTGTTTTTT.

Ten or more counts support this clonotype. The CDR3 DNA reads as TGTGCCAGCGGGCCTGGGGGGGCAATGGCGACCCAGTACTTC. Translation: CASGPGGAMATQYF. This chain joins TRBV28 and TRBJ2-5, with a weak D call TRBD2 (7 bases). The CDR3 runs to 14 residues. Trimming cost V 8 bases and J 7 bases, with 20 bases left between them. Germline CDR1 reads MDHEN; CDR2 reads SYDVKM. The full variable domain, completed using reference TRBV28 and TRBJ2-5, is DVKVTQSSRYLVKRTGEKVFLECVQDMDHENMFWYRQDPGLGLRLIYFSYDVKMKEKGDIPEGYSVSREKKERFSLILESASTNQTSMYLCASGPGGAMATQYFGPGTRLLVL.

For this clonotype: This sequence may be a read error, since a much larger clone differs from it by one base. The chain carries TRBV28 and TRBJ2-5; D ambiguous. The V gene's germline CDR1 is MDHEN and CDR2 SYDVKM. The CDR3 length is 17 residues. V dropped 3 bases and J dropped 5 bases, with 22 bases sitting between them. The CDR3 region has the DNA TGTGCCAGCAGTTTTAGACCATCTTGGGGTAATGTGGAGACCCAGTACTTC. Translation gives CASSFRPSWGNVETQYF.

This clonotype was picked up many times. The chain couples TRBV5-1 to TRBJ1-2; the D gene is possibly TRBD1 (5 bases). V was pared by 0 bases and J by 8 bases, with 23 bases between. The germline CDR1 and CDR2 sequences are SGHRS and YFSETQ. The CDR3 has 17 amino acids. The DNA for the CDR3 is TGCGCCAGCAGCTTGGTTTCGGGACGGAATGTCTATGGCGGCTACACCTTC. It codes for CASSLVSGRNVYGGYTF.

This clonotype was seen at least ten times. V and J are TRBV19 and TRBJ2-3, with 9 bases aligning to TRBD1. V was clipped by 5 bases and J by 6 bases; unmatched bases: 15. The CDR3 runs to 17 residues. Germline V lookup: CDR1 LNHDA, CDR2 SQIVND (reference sequence). DNA for the CDR3: TGTGCCAGTAGTCCGGGACAGGGATGGTTAGTAGGGGATACGCAGTATTTT. Translating gives CASSPGQGWLVGDTQYF.